This T cell receptor (beta chain) was documented in a study of graft-versus-host responses after intestinal transplantation. Study-wide findings and caveats: GvH clones were found in recipient marrow; some appeared first in ileum or blood. The presence of high graft-versus-host to host-versus-graft clonal ratios in allografts characterized patients with graft-donor T cell macrochimerism. With peak circulating GvH clone levels came an association with early post-transplant HvG declines.

CDR3 length equals 16 residues. Germline V gene data show CDR1 as ENHRY and CDR2 as SYGVKD. V lost 1 base, J lost 4 bases, and 4 bases stayed unmatched. TCRdb keeps only in-frame clones here, not all; method: immunoSEQ multiplex PCR. The sample carries nearly 25,000 clones, roughly 43% recorded once. The rearrangement joins TRBV10-3 to TRBJ2-3; 11 positions match TRBD2. The TCR originated in a human patient who received an intestinal transplant. The material was alloreactive CD4+ T cells from a mixed lymphocyte reaction culture, obtained before intestinal transplant. The subset denotes: CFSE-low proliferating T cells sorted from approximately 6-day pre-transplant mixed lymphocyte reaction (GvH or HvG direction). In nucleotides, the CDR3 is TGTGCCATCAGTGAGTTTCTAGCGGGGGGAGCAGATACGCAGTATTTT. Protein: CAISEFLAGGADTQYF.